This TCR beta chain was captured in a study of blood T cell repertoires in COVID-19. Study in general: The study drew acute and convalescent COVID-19 samples from the United States, Italy and Spain. Sources were T cells, B-cell-depleted T cells, or PBMCs; the material itself was cDNA or gDNA.

Germline CDR1 is SNHLY and CDR2 is FYNNEI. The CDR3 contains 15 residues. V lost 1 base, J lost 1 base, and 10 bases lay in between. In the study's own analysis: Estimated nucleated cell counts came from reference gene primer amplification. Clones were read by immunoSEQ multiplex PCR, and TCRdb kept only the in-frame ones, dropping some. V and J calls and clone size are given by that table; D and trimming were obtained from the DNA. The sample includes about 320,000 clones, 85% to 95% of them seen just once. Individuals in the exposed group had encountered a COVID-19 case within 2 weeks preceding study entry.

Sequenced: PBMCs or T cells enriched from blood (not recorded which). This receptor was taken from a woman aged 25 to 39 who had been exposed to COVID-19. The chain is built from TRBV2 and TRBJ1-1; possible D gene TRBD1, 6 bases. In DNA form, the CDR3 reads TGTGCCAGCAGTGAAGTGGGGGCAGGGAACACTGAAGCTTTCTTT. Its protein is CASSEVGAGNTEAFF.